This T cell receptor (beta chain) was captured in a study of neurological immune-mediated disorders. Study-wide points: The most TCR clonal expansion was seen in HTLV-1-associated myelopathy, whereas the least was seen in multiple sclerosis, below the level in healthy controls. Subjects shared no identical expanded-clone CDR3 amino acid sequences, suggesting private TCR-beta repertoires in all groups.

The time point was: longitudinal time-point 2. This clonotype was observed many times. As yet, its antigen is unknown. The CDR3 extends over 14 amino acids. V lost 0 bases, J lost 6 bases, and 11 bases lay in between. Germline lookup yields CDR1 SGHRS and CDR2 YFSETQ. Per sequencing run, 15-18 subjects together gave over 190 million TCR-beta sequences. TCRdb recomputed calls from the 5' RACE reads with MiXCR, one row per CDR3 protein. The sample shows 100,000 or so distinct CDR3 sequences, 13% of them seen only once. The receptor's source is a female donor with HTLV-1-associated myelopathy (HAM/TSP). V is TRBV5-1 and J is TRBJ2-3, with D hard to call. Sequenced material: PBMCs. The CDR3 nucleotides are TGCGCCAGCAGCTTGGCCGGAACGAGCGATACGCAGTATTTT. Amino acid sequence: CASSLAGTSDTQYF.